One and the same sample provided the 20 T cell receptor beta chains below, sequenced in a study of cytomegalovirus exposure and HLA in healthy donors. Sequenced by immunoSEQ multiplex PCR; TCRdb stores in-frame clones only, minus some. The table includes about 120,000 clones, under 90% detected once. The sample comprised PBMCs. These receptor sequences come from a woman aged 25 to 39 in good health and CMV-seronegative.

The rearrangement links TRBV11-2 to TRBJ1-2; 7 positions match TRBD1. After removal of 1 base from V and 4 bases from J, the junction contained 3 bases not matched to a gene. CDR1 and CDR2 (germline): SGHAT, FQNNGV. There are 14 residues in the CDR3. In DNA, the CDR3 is TGTGCCAGCAGCTTAGGGGGACAGCCCTATGGCTACACCTTC. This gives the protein CASSLGGQPYGYTF.

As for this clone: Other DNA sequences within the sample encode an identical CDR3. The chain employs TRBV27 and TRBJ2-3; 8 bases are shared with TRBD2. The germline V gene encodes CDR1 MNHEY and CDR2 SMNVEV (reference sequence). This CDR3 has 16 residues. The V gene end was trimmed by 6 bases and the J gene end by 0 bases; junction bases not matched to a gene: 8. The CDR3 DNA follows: TGTGCCAGCAGCCCGGGGGGGGGTCCTAGCACAGATACGCAGTATTTT. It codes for CASSPGGGPSTDTQYF.

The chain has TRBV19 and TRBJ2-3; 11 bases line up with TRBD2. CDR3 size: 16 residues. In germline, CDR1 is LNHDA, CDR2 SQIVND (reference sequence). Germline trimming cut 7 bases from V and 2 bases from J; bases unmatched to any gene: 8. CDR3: CASIPTSGRLTDTQYF. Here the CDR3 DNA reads TGTGCCAGTATCCCTACTAGCGGGAGACTCACAGATACGCAGTATTTT.

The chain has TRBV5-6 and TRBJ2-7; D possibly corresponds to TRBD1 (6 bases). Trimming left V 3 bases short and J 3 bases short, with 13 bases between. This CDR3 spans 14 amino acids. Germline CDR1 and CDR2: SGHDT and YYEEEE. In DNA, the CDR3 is TGTGCCAGCAGCTCACAGGGTAAGGGCTACGAGCAGTACTTC. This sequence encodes CASSSQGKGYEQYF.

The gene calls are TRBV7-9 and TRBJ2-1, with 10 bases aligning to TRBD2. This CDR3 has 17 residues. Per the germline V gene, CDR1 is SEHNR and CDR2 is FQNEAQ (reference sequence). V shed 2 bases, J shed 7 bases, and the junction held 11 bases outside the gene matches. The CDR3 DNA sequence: TGTGCCAGCAGCTTATCCCCTAGCGGGGGACGGGGAAATGAGCAGTTCTTC. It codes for CASSLSPSGGRGNEQFF.

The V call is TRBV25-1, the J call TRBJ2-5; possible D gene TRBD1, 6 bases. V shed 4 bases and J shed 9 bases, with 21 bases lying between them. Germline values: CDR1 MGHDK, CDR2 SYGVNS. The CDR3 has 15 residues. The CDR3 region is CASSGDRSDFVAQYF. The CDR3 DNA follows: TGTGCCAGCAGTGGAGACAGGTCCGACTTTGTGGCCCAGTACTTC.

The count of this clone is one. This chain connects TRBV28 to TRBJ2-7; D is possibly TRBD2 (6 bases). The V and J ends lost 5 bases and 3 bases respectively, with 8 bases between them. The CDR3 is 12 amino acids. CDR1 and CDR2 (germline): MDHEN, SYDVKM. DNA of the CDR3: TGTGCCAGCAGTACTAGCCTCTACGAGCAGTACTTC. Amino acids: CASSTSLYEQYF.

CDR3: CASSLKGSTDTQYF. The CDR3 DNA sequence: TGTGCCAGCAGCTTAAAGGGGTCCACAGATACGCAGTATTTT. The genes are TRBV7-2 and TRBJ2-3, with D tentatively TRBD1 (5 bases). The CDR3 spans 14 residues. Trimming removed 2 bases from V and 2 bases from J, with 8 bases in between. Germline V lookup: CDR1 SGHTA, CDR2 FQGNSA.

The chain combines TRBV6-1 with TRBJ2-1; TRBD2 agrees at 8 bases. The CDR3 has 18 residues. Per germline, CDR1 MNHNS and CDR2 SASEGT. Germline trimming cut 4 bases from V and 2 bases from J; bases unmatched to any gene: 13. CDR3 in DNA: TGTGCCAGCAGTGCGGGAGGGGGATTCAAAGGCACCTACAATGAGCAGTTCTTC. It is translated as CASSAGGGFKGTYNEQFF.

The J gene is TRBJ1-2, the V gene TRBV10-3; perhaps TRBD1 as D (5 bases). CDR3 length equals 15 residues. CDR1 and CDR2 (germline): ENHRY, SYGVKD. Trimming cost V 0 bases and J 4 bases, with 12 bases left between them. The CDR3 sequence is CAISESGQASYGYTF. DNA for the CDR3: TGTGCCATCAGTGAGTCGGGGCAGGCCTCCTATGGCTACACCTTC.

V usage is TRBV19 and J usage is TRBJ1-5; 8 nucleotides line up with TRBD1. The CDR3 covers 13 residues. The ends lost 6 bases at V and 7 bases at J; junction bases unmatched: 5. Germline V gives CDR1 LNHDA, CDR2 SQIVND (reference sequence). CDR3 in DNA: TGTGCCAGTAGCAACGACAGGGGACAGCCCCAGCATTTT. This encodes CASSNDRGQPQHF.

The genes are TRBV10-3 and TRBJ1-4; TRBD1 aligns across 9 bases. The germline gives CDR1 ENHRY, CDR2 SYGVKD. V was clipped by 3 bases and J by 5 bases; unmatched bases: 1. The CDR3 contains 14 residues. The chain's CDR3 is CAISEGTGNEKLFF. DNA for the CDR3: TGTGCCATCAGTGAAGGGACAGGGAATGAAAAACTGTTTTTT.

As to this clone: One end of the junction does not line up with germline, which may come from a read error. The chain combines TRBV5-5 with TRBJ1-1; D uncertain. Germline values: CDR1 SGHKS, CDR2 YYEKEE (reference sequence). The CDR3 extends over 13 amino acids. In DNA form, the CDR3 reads TGTGCCAGCAGTTTGGGTCCCCTCACTGAAGCTTTCTTT. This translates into CASSLGPLTEAFF.

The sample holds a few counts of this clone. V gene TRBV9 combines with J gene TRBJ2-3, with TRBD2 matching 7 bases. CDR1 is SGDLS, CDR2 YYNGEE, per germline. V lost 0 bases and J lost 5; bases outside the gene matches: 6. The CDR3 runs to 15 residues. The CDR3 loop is CASSVGAGGGDTQYF. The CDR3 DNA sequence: TGTGCCAGCAGCGTAGGAGCGGGCGGGGGAGATACGCAGTATTTT.

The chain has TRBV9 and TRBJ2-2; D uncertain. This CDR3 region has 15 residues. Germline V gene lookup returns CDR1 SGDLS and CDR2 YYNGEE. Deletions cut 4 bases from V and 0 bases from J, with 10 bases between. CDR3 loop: CASSLVVANTGELFF. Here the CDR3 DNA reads TGTGCCAGCAGCTTGGTTGTAGCGAACACCGGGGAGCTGTTTTTT.

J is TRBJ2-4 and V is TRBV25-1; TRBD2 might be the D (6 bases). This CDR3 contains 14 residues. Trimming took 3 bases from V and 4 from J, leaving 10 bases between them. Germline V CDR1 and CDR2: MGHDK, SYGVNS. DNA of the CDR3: TGTGCCAGCAGTGACGCGGCGGGGAAAAACATTCAGTACTTC. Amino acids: CASSDAAGKNIQYF.

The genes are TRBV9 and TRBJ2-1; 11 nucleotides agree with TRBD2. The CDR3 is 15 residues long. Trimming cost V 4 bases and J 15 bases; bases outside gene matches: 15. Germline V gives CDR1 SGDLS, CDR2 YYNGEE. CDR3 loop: CASSLQPGLAGGLFF. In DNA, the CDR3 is TGTGCCAGCAGCCTCCAGCCGGGGCTAGCGGGGGGTCTGTTCTTC.

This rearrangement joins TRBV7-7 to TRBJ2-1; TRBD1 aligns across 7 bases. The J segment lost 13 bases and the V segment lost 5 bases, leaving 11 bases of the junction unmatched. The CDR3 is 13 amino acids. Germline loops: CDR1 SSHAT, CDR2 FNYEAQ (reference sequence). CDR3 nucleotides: TGTGCCAGCAGCCCGACCCCGACAGGGCATCAGTTCTTC. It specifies CASSPTPTGHQFF.

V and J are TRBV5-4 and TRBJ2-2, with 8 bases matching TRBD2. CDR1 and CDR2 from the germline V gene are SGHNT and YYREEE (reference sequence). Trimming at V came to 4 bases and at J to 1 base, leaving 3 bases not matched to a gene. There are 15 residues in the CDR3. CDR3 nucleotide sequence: TGTGCCAGCAGCGCGAGCGGGAGGAACACCGGGGAGCTGTTTTTT. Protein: CASSASGRNTGELFF.

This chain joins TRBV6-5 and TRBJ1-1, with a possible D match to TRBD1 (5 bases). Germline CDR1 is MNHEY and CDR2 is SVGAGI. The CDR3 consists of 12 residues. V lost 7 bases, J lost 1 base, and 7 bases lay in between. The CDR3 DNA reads TGTGCCAGCATGGACAAGAACACTGAAGCTTTCTTT. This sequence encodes CASMDKNTEAFF.